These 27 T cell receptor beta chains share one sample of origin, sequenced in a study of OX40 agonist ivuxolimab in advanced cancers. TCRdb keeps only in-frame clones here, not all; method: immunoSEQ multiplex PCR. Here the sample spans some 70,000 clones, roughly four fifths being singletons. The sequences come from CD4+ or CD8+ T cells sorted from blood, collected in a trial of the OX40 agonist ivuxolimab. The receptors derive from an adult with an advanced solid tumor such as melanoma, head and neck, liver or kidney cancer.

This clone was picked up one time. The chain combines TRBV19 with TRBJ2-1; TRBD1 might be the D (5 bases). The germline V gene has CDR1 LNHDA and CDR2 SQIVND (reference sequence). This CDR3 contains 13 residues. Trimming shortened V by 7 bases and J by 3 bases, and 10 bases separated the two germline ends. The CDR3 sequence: CASTPDSYNEQFF. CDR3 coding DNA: TGTGCCAGTACCCCTGACAGCTACAATGAGCAGTTCTTC.

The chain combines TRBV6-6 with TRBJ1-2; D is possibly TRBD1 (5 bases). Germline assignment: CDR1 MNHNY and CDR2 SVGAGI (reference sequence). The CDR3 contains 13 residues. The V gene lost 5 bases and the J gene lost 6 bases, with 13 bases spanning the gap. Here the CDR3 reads CASSTGHKDGYTF. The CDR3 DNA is TGTGCCAGCAGTACCGGACATAAAGATGGCTACACCTTC.

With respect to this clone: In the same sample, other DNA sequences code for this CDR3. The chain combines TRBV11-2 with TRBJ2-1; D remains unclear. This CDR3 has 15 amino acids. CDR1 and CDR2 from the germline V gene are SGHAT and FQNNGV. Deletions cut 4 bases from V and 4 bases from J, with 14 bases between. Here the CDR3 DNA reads TGTGCCAGCAGCTCTCTTGCAGGTATTTACAATGAGCAGTTCTTC. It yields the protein CASSSLAGIYNEQFF. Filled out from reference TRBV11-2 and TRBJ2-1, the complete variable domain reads EAGVAQSPRYKIIEKRQSVAFWCNPISGHATLYWYQQILGQGPKLLIQFQNNGVVDDSQLPKDRFSAERLKGVDSTLKIQPAKLEDSAVYLCASSSLAGIYNEQFFGPGTRLTVL.

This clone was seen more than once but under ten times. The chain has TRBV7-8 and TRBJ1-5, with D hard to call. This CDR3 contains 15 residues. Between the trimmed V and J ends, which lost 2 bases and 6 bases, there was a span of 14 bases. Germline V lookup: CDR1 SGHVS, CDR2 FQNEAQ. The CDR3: CASSLFSRGPQPQHF. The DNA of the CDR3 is TGTGCCAGCAGCTTATTCTCCCGAGGGCCTCAGCCCCAGCATTTT.

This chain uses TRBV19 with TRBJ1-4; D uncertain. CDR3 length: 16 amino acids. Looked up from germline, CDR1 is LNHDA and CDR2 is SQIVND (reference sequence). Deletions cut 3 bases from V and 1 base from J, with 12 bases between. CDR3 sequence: CASSIRKGRTNEKLFF. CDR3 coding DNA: TGTGCCAGTAGTATCCGGAAGGGCAGAACTAATGAAAAACTGTTTTTT.

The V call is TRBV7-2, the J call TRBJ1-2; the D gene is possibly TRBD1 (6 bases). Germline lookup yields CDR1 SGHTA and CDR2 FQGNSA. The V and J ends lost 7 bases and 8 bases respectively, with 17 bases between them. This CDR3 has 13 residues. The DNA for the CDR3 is TGTGCCAGCATCAACAGGGTTGGTTGGGGCTACACCTTC. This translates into CASINRVGWGYTF.

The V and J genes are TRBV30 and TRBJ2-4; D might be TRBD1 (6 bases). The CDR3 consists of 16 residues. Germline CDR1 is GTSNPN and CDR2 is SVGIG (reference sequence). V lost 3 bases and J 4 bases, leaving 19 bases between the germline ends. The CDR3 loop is CAWSVTSTGPKNIQYF. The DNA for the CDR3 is TGTGCCTGGAGCGTAACGTCGACAGGCCCAAAAAACATTCAGTACTTC.

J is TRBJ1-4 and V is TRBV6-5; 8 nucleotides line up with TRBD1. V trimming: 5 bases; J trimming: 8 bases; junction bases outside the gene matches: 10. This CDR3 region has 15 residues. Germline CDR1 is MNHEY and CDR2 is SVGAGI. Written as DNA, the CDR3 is TGTGCCAGCAGTCCCTCGGACAGGGTTTCGGAAAAACTGTTTTTT. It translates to CASSPSDRVSEKLFF.

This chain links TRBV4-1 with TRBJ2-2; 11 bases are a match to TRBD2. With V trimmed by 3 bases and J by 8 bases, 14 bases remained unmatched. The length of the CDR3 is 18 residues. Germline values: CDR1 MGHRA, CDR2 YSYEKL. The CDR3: CASSHPQGGLAEGGELFF. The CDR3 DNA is TGCGCCAGCAGCCATCCCCAGGGGGGACTAGCGGAAGGAGGGGAGCTGTTTTTT.

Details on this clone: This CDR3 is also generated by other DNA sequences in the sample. The CDR3 DNA reads as TGCGCCAGCAGTCTGGCGGGGGCCGCCTACAATGAGCAGTTCTTC. Translated: CASSLAGAAYNEQFF. The chain is built from TRBV5-1 and TRBJ2-1, with D maybe TRBD2 (7 bases). V gave up 5 bases and J gave up 2 bases, with 14 bases separating them. From germline, CDR1 is SGHRS and CDR2 YFSETQ. The CDR3 has 15 amino acids.

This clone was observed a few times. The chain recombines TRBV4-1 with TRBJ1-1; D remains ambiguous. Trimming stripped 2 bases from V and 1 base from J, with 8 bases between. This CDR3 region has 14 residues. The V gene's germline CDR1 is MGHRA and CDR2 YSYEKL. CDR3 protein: CASSQPRENTEAFF. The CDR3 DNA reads TGCGCCAGCAGCCAACCTAGGGAGAACACTGAAGCTTTCTTT.

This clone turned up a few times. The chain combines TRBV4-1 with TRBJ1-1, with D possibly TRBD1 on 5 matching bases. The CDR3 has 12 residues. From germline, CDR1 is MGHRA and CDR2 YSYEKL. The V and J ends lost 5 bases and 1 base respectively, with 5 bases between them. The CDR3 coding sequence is TGCGCCAGCAGCGGGGGGAACACTGAAGCTTTCTTT. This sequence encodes CASSGGNTEAFF.

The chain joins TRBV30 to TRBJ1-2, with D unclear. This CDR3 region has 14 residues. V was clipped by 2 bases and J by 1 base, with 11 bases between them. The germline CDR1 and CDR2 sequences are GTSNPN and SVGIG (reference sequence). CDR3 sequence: CAWSQSHNNYGYTF. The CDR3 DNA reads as TGTGCCTGGAGTCAGAGTCACAATAACTATGGCTACACCTTC.

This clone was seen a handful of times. In nucleotides, the CDR3 is TGTGCCAGCAGCTTGAACGGGCATCAGGAGGTCACTGAAGCTTTCTTT. Protein: CASSLNGHQEVTEAFF. The V gene is TRBV11-1, the J gene TRBJ1-1; D is ambiguous. Germline V gene sequence: CDR1 SGHAT, CDR2 FQDESV (reference sequence). The V end was cut by 3 bases, the J end by 4 bases, with 18 bases between. This CDR3 has 16 residues.

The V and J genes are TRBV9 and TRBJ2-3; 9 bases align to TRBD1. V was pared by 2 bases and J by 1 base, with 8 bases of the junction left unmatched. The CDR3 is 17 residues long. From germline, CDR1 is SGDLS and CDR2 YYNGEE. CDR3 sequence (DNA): TGTGCCAGCAGCGTGGGGGACAGGGCGCTCCGCACAGATACGCAGTATTTT. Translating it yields CASSVGDRALRTDTQYF.

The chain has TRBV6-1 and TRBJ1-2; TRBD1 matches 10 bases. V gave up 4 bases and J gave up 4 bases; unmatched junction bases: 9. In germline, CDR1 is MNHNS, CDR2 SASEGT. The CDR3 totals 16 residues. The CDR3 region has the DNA TGTGCCAGCAGTGGGGTAGGGACAGGGGAAGGCTATGGCTACACCTTC. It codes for CASSGVGTGEGYGYTF.

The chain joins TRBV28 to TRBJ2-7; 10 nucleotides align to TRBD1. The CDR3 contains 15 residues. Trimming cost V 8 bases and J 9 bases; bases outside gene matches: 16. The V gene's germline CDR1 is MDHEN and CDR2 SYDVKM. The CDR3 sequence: CASGFRDRGGGGQYF. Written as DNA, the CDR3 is TGTGCCAGCGGATTCCGGGACAGGGGAGGAGGGGGGCAGTACTTC.

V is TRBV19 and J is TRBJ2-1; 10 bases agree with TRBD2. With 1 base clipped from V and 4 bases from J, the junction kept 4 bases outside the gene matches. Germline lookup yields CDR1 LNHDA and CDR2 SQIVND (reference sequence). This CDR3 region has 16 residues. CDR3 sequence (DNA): TGTGCCAGTAGTATAGCGACTAGCGGGTCTTACAATGAGCAGTTCTTC. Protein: CASSIATSGSYNEQFF.

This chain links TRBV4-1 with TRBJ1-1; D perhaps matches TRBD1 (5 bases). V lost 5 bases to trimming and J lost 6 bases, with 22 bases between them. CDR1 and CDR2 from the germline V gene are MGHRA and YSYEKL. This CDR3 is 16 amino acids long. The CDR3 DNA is TGCGCCAGCAGCTCCACCCCGGCCAGGGTAGCGGCTGAAGCTTTCTTT. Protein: CASSSTPARVAAEAFF.

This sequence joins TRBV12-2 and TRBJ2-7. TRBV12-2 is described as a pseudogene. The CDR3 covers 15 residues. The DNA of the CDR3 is TGTGCAAGTCGCAAAAGGGCTAGAACTTCCTACGAGCAGTACTTC. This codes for CASRKRARTSYEQYF.

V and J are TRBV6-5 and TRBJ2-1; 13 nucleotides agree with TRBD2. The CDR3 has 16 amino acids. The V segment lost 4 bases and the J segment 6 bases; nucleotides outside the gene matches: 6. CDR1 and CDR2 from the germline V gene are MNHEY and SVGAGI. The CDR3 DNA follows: TGTGCCAGCAGTTCCTATGGGACTAGCGGGACCAATGAGCAGTTCTTC. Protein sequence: CASSSYGTSGTNEQFF.

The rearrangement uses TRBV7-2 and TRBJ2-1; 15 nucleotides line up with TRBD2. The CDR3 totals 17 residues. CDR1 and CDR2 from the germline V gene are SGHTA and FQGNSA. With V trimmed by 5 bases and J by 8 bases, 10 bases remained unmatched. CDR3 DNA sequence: TGTGCCAGCAGCCCCTGGACTAGCGGGGGGGCTGGGCATGAGCAGTTCTTC. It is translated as CASSPWTSGGAGHEQFF.

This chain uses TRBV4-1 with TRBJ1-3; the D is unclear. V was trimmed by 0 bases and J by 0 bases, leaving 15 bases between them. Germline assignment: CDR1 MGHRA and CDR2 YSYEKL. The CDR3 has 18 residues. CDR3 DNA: TGCGCCAGCAGCCAAGAAAAATTAGGCAGCAGCTCTGGAAACACCATATATTTT. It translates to CASSQEKLGSSSGNTIYF.

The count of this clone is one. Here the CDR3 DNA reads TGTGCCAGCAGCCCCCCGGTTGGGGACTATGGCTACACCTTC. Residues: CASSPPVGDYGYTF. This chain connects TRBV28 to TRBJ1-2; D remains ambiguous. Germline CDR1 reads MDHEN; CDR2 reads SYDVKM. V was shortened by 6 bases and J by 3 bases, with 14 bases between the two germline ends. There are 14 residues in the CDR3.

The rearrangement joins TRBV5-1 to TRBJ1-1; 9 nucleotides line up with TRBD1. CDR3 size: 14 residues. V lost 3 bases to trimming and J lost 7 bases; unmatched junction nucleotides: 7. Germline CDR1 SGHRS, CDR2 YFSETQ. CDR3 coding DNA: TGCGCCAGCAGCTCAACAGGGGGCGCGAGTGAAGCTTTCTTT. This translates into CASSSTGGASEAFF.

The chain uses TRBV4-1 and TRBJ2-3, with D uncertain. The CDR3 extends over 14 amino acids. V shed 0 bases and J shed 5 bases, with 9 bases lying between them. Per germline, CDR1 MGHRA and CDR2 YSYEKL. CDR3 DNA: TGCGCCAGCAGCCAAGACCTCGCCCGAGATACGCAGTATTTT. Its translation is CASSQDLARDTQYF.

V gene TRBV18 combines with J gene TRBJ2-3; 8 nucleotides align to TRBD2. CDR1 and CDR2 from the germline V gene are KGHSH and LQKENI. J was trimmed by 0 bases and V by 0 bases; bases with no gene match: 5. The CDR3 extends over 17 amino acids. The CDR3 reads CASSPPGTRPSTDTQYF. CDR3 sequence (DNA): TGTGCCAGCTCACCACCGGGGACTAGACCTAGCACAGATACGCAGTATTTT.